This note documents a single T cell receptor beta chain sequence. TCRdb's copy holds only in-frame clones and misses some; the assay was immunoSEQ multiplex PCR. The table shows under 130,000 clones, with more than 85% occurring only once. This sample was taken from a study of control samples from healthy donors and cancer patients. Germline V gene data show CDR1 as SGHTA and CDR2 as FQGTGA. The length of the CDR3 is 13 residues. The V and J ends lost 10 bases and 4 bases, in that order; junction bases with no gene match: 4. The TCR comes from a man aged 60 to 75 with lung cancer. The source material was PBMCs. This chain connects TRBV7-3 to TRBJ2-3; 11 bases line up with TRBD2. CDR3 in DNA: TGTGCCATCCCGGGACTAGCGGCAGATACGCAGTATTTT. Translating gives CAIPGLAADTQYF.